This T cell receptor (beta chain) is drawn from a study of T cells in Graves' hyperthyroidism and ophthalmopathy (dated by TCRdb to between 2019 and 2020). Regarding the research as a whole: Peripheral blood samples were taken at initial diagnosis, before any treatment was given. To identify distinguishing TCR V-J signatures, a discovery cohort of 100 or so patients was used, comprising fewer than 45 with Graves' ophthalmopathy and about 59 with stable Graves' hyperthyroidism. Prospective prediction of ophthalmopathy was tested in an independent validation cohort of 18 hyperthyroidism patients and 15 to 17 patients who later progressed to ophthalmopathy. The 95 to 100 discovery patients were randomly split 7:3 into training and test sets. Thyroid tissue and blood T-cell repertoires from six Graves' hyperthyroidism patients were also compared in the study. After blood sampling, hyperthyroidism patients were treated with methimazole at a starting dose of 30 mg daily, and ophthalmopathy patients were treated with high-dose intravenous methylprednisolone. TCR Vbeta CDR3 sequencing of 135 peripheral blood samples (approximately 44 ophthalmopathy, around 80 hyperthyroidism and approximately 17 progressor patients) is reported in the paper.

Trimming removed 7 bases from V and 2 bases from J, leaving 14 bases between the germline ends. The CDR3 sequence holds 14 residues, the cysteine and phenylalanine included. Of all the DNA, just the CDR3 is kept, 42 bases in frame from base 1. TCR beta CDR3 regions were amplified from RNA transcripts. For the first round of RT-PCR on the TCR CDR3, the HTBI primer set was used together with the Qiagen OneStep RT-PCR kit. A second multiplex PCR round built the libraries, followed by size selection and purification. Paired-end sequencing of the libraries was performed with 100 bp reads on an Illumina HiSeq2000. The original pipeline was this. SOAPnuke was used to process the raw data, removing reads that contained adapters or uncalled bases, had a mean Phred below 15, or lacked an exact match to the constant primer or identifier. COPE v1.2.5 was used to merge the high-quality paired reads, and each unique nucleotide sequence was defined as a clonotype. Clonotypes were aligned to IMGT TRBV, TRBD and TRBJ reference segments using MiTCR v1.1. The analysis was restricted to V-J combinations with a frequency above 0.0001, which together covered 99.2% of the repertoires. A TCS score was defined as the ratio between F50 (clonal expansion) and ExV (chaos), using BLOSUM62-based TCRdist between CDR3 peptides within each V-J. Welch's t-statistics and random forest reduced roughly 540 V-J features to 13, which were used in a naive Bayes classifier (R e1071). Through fastp at Q25 and MiXCR, TCRdb rebuilt clones from the public reads, retaining in-frame beta chains. Identical CDR3 proteins give one entry, which carries the most common genes and DNA. None of the V and J calls come from the authors' own analysis; TCRdb made them. The sample contains under 450,000 distinct CDR3 sequences, 17% of them found a single time. Clones ranked in the top ten supply 34% of the sample.

Findings and caveats that apply to the study as a whole: In validation, the model predicted progression to ophthalmopathy a median of approximately 6.3 months before onset, with 70% to 71% sensitivity and 72.22% specificity. No statistical method was used to set the sample size in advance, and investigators knew the group allocation. Ophthalmopathy was separated from stable hyperthyroidism by a 13 V-J signature model, with around 88% sensitivity and 81% to 82% specificity obtained in cross-validation and 80%/75% obtained in testing. Most expanded thyroid clonotypes (frequency above 0.001) were also found in blood, which suggests that blood repertoires may mirror thyroid immune responses.

Concerning this clonotype itself: Its antigen is still unknown. Per-base quality was not reported, and no clone a single base away is much larger than it.

The hyperthyroidism patients were between 18 and 65 years old and newly diagnosed, with a disease duration of less than 2 months. Any patient with an uncontrolled infection, another autoimmune disease, pregnancy or lactation was excluded. Diagnoses were based on clinical symptoms, serum thyroxine and TRAb, thyroid ultrasound and orbital computed tomography. Blood from progressor patients was drawn when they were first diagnosed with hyperthyroidism, before any ophthalmopathy symptoms appeared. PBMCs were isolated from 10 ml of fresh peripheral blood by Ficoll-Paque density gradient centrifugation. Progressor patients were initially diagnosed with Graves' hyperthyroidism and developed ophthalmopathy during follow-up. Total RNA was extracted using Trizol reagent, and RNA quality was assessed on an Agilent 2100 Bioanalyzer.

The V gene is TRBV12-3 or TRBV12-4 and the J gene is TRBJ1-1; no D gene is confidently identified. Specimen: blood. The sequence derives from a woman aged 30 to 39 with Graves' hyperthyroidism that later progressed to Graves' ophthalmopathy. The CDR3 loop reads CASIMGSANTEAFF. The nucleotides read TGTGCCAGCATAATGGGCAGCGCAAACACTGAAGCTTTCTTT.